This T cell receptor (beta chain) was identified during a study of T cells expressing NK-cell markers. Whole-study context: Sorted CD3+CD56-NKG2C+, CD3+CD56+NKG2C- and CD3+CD56+NKG2C+ T cells were the source of the TCR beta repertoires.

TCRdb reprocessed the 5' RACE reads and stores each CDR3 protein as one record, lacking DNA. The ten most abundant clones cover around a sixth of a sample with roughly 160,000 distinct CDR3 sequences. A remark on this clonotype: Its specificity is unknown.

Germline V lookup: CDR1 SGHRS, CDR2 YFSETQ. This CDR3 has 14 amino acids. Study-wide results and caveats: It remained uncertain whether the expanded NKG2C+ T cell clones were specific for HCMV antigens.

The sequencing input was blood T cells: a sorted CD56 or NKG2C T cell subset, CD4+ or CD8+ T cells, or bulk PBMC T cells (not recorded which). The chain combines TRBV5-1 with TRBJ1-1; TCRdb outputs TRBD1, but without DNA this stays unchecked. The clonotype comes from a woman between 18 and 70 years old in good health. The CDR3 protein is CASSSHRVGTEAFF.